A selection of T cell receptor beta chains follows, all from one sample in a study of blood T cell repertoires in COVID-19. TCRdb's copy holds only in-frame clones and misses some; the assay was immunoSEQ multiplex PCR. Of approximately 180,000 clones listed, roughly 79% are singletons. Sample: peripheral blood. The receptor set was obtained from a woman in her 70s with acute or convalescent COVID-19. CDR3s include the opening cysteine and the closing phenylalanine or tryptophan. D genes are given only for firm matches. Clone size is stated in some rows and not others, as once, few, many or a class when expanded.

D gene,V gene,CDR3 length,clone size,J gene,CDR3 DNA,CDR3 protein
NA,TRBV5-1,14,NA,TRBJ1-1,TGCGCCAGCAGCTTGGAGGACAGACCCAGTGAAGCTTTCTTT,CASSLEDRPSEAFF
NA,TRBV21-1,17,once,TRBJ2-2,TGTGCCAGCAGCAAAGTGAAAGCGGGAGAGAGAACCGGGGAGCTGTTTTTT,CASSKVKAGERTGELFF
NA,TRBV19,13,NA,TRBJ1-2,TGTGCCACCGGAGGCCGCGATGTGGATGGCTACACCTTC,CATGGRDVDGYTF
NA,TRBV28,15,NA,TRBJ1-1,TGTGCCAGCAGTTTAGGGGGAGGGATGAACACTGAAGCTTTCTTT,CASSLGGGMNTEAFF
NA,TRBV5-1,15,NA,TRBJ1-5,TGCGCCAGCAGTGCCTCCTCGGAGGGGAATCAGCCCCAGCATTTT,CASSASSEGNQPQHF
TRBD1,TRBV19,12,few,TRBJ1-1,TGTGCCACACGGGACAGATACACTGAAGCTTTCTTT,CATRDRYTEAFF
NA,TRBV27,15,once,TRBJ1-4,TGTGCCAGCAGTCCGGGTCGACCCGGTGGGGAAAAACTGTTTTTT,CASSPGRPGGEKLFF
NA,TRBV6-5,14,NA,TRBJ1-1,TGTGCCAGCAGTTACTCGGAGAAGAACACTGAAGCTTTCTTT,CASSYSEKNTEAFF
TRBD2,TRBV5-4,14,NA,TRBJ2-1,TGTGCCAGCAGCCCGAGGACTAGCGGCAATGAGCAGTTCTTC,CASSPRTSGNEQFF
NA,TRBV28,14,NA,TRBJ2-7,TGTGCCAGCAGTTTGACAGCAATCTCCTACGAGCAGTACTTC,CASSLTAISYEQYF
NA,TRBV6-5,13,NA,TRBJ1-2,TGTGCCAGCAGCTGGGGGGGGCCTTATGGCTACACCTTC,CASSWGGPYGYTF
NA,TRBV18,13,few,TRBJ2-3,TGTGCCAGCTCACTCGGAGGCGCAGATACGCAGTATTTT,CASSLGGADTQYF
TRBD1,TRBV6-4,15,few,TRBJ2-3,TGTGCCAGCAGTCCCGGGACAGGGCCCGCAGATACGCAGTATTTT,CASSPGTGPADTQYF
TRBD2,TRBV18,16,NA,TRBJ2-1,TGTGCCAGCTCACCACGTGCGGGAGGATCCGACAATGAGCAGTTCTTC,CASSPRAGGSDNEQFF
NA,TRBV6-1,16,NA,TRBJ2-1,TGTGCCAGCAGTGAAGTTGCAGGGTCTTCCTACAATGAGCAGTTCTTC,CASSEVAGSSYNEQFF
NA,TRBV9,16,NA,TRBJ2-3,TGTGCCAGCAGTAGACTCTCGGGAGACGGCACAGATACGCAGTATTTT,CASSRLSGDGTDTQYF
NA,TRBV6-6,15,NA,TRBJ1-3,TGTGCCAGCAGTCCTTACAGTAGCTCTGGAAACACCATATATTTT,CASSPYSSSGNTIYF
NA,TRBV5-1,17,NA,TRBJ2-1,TGCGCCAGCAGCTCCTTGTCGGCCGGGACACGGGGCGGTGAGCAGTTCTTC,CASSSLSAGTRGGEQFF
TRBD1,TRBV2,15,NA,TRBJ1-5,TGTGCCAGCAGTCGGGGCGACAGGGGTAATCAGCCCCAGCATTTT,CASSRGDRGNQPQHF
TRBD1,TRBV19,15,few,TRBJ1-5,TGTGCCAGTAGTATAGGGGACAGGGGGTCGGAGCCCCAGCATTTT,CASSIGDRGSEPQHF
TRBD1,TRBV15,14,NA,TRBJ1-2,TGTGCCACCAGCAGAGTAAAGGGGGCCGTTGGCTACACCTTC,CATSRVKGAVGYTF
TRBD1,TRBV11-2,15,NA,TRBJ1-1,TGTGCCAGCAGCTTAGTGGGGACAGGGAACACTGAAGCTTTCTTT,CASSLVGTGNTEAFF
TRBD2,TRBV5-4,13,once,TRBJ2-7,TGTGCCAGCAGCCCCGGACTAGTGCACGAGCAGTACTTC,CASSPGLVHEQYF
NA,TRBV3-1/TRBV3-2,14,NA,TRBJ1-1,TGTGCCAGCAGCCAAAACAGGGTGAACACTGAAGCTTTCTTT,CASSQNRVNTEAFF
TRBD2,TRBV7-2,14,NA,TRBJ2-3,TGTGCCAGCAGCATCGGACTAGCGGGAGATACGCAGTATTTT,CASSIGLAGDTQYF
NA,TRBV5-1,12,NA,TRBJ2-1,TGCGCCAGCAGCCCGACTTACAATGAGCAGTTCTTC,CASSPTYNEQFF
NA,TRBV28,15,NA,TRBJ2-7,TGTGCCAGCAGTCCCCTGGGGGCAGGGAACTACGAGCAGTACTTC,CASSPLGAGNYEQYF
TRBD2,TRBV7-9,16,NA,TRBJ2-2,TGTGCCAGCAGCCCCCGGACTAGCGGAGACACCGGGGAGCTGTTTTTT,CASSPRTSGDTGELFF
NA,TRBV11-1,14,few,TRBJ2-7,TGTGCCAGCAGCCAGGACAGTCTTTCCTACGAGCAGTACTTC,CASSQDSLSYEQYF
NA,TRBV6-5,15,NA,TRBJ2-2,TGTGCCAGCCGAAATGGAGGAACGGACACCGGGGAGCTGTTTTTT,CASRNGGTDTGELFF
TRBD1,TRBV6-5,14,few,TRBJ2-3,TGTGCCAGCAGACTGCAGGGGGGCACAGATACGCAGTATTTT,CASRLQGGTDTQYF
TRBD1,TRBV19,15,NA,TRBJ2-5,TGTGCCAGTAGTCTAGCTGGGACAGGGAGAGAGACCCAGTACTTC,CASSLAGTGRETQYF
TRBD2,TRBV18,15,once,TRBJ2-7,TGTGCCAGCTCATCAGTACTAGCGGGGACCTACGAGCAGTACTTC,CASSSVLAGTYEQYF
TRBD2,TRBV11-2,16,NA,TRBJ2-3,TGTGCCAGCAGCTTAGGAGAGCGGGAGTTAATCGATACGCAGTATTTT,CASSLGERELIDTQYF
TRBD2,TRBV5-1,18,NA,TRBJ2-7,TGCGCCAGCAGCTTGGTCGGGACTAGCGGGCCGAGCTCCTACGAGCAGTACTTC,CASSLVGTSGPSSYEQYF